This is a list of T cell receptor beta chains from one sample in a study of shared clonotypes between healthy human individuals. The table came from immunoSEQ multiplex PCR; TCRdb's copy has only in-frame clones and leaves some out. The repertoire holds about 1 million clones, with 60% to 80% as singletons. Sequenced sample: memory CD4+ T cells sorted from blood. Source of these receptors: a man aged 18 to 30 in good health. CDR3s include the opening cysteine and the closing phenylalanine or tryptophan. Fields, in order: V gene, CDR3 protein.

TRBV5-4 CASSQGQGVRTEAFF
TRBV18 CASSPPGRGDTQYF
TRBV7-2 CASSSEGGTETQYF
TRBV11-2 CASSFQGSSEKLFF
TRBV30 CAWSVRAGGRNEQFF
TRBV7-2 CASSQRAGAEDF
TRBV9 CASSPVGNTEAFF
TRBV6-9 CASRPTGGYGYTF
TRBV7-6 CASSSQGTEAFF
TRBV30 CAWSGGLAGAGELFF